Detailed here is one T cell receptor (beta chain). Its antigen is still unknown. There are no base qualities to consult, and no much larger clone falls within one base. Trimming takes 3 bases off V and 4 bases off J; junction bases not matched to a gene: 8. Sequences SQVTM (CDR1) and ANQGSEA (CDR2) are obtained from the germline V gene. Including the terminal cysteine and phenylalanine, the CDR3 comprises 14 residues. Of the read, only the CDR3 DNA is kept; its 42 bases are in frame from base 1. These data are taken from a study of blood T cell repertoires in COVID-19 (dated by TCRdb to about 2020). About the study as a whole: Collaborator samples came from the United States, Italy and Spain and covered acute and convalescent phases of COVID-19. The prospective study material was composed of cDNA or gDNA derived from T cells, B-cell-depleted T cells, or PBMCs. A freely available public database, intended as a resource for researchers studying the immune response to SARS-CoV-2, is where the repertoires were released. Where available, HLA class I and class II types were taken from metadata supplied by the sample provider and were not determined by assay-based typing. Subjects who had been exposed to COVID-19, were actively infected with it, or had recovered from it provided the deeply sampled blood TCRbeta repertoires that made up the dataset. Samples were obtained from the ongoing ImmuneRACE study (first 160 participants) and from about 1,300 subjects provided by 6 global collaborators. Sample metadata almost always included a de-identified subject ID, COVID-19 status, age in years and sex. Overall results and qualifications from the work: The amount of clinical and demographic metadata varied by source and participant and was provided uncurated.

TCRbeta CDR3 regions were amplified from genomic DNA using the immunoSEQ Assay, a bias-controlled multiplex PCR. From the authors' description of their analysis: The number of nucleated cells in each sample was estimated by amplification of reference gene primers within the assay. To quantify the absolute abundance of each unique TCRbeta CDR3 rearrangement, sequence reads were collapsed and filtered. For each sample, productive Simpson clonality was calculated as the square root of Simpson's diversity index over productive rearrangements. The immuneACCESS repertoire file appears here via TCRdb, limited to in-frame rearrangements. These files lack a portion of the clones; in checked studies, under half of the deficit traces to unresolved V genes, and the cause of the others is not known. That table gives V, J and clone size, and the DNA gave D and trimming. This sample has tens of thousands of clones in its table, and 80% of those were observed once. The ten largest clones represent roughly 15% of the sample.

The collaborating institutions used their own protocols to collect whole blood in K2EDTA tubes. For TCRbeta analysis, collaborator samples were shipped as frozen whole blood, as isolated PBMCs, or as DNA extracted from either sample type. Sequences were obtained from peripheral blood. The sequence was obtained from a woman of 80 years or more with active or convalescent COVID-19. The rearrangement joined TRBV29-1 to TRBJ2-7; a stretch of 8 junction bases matches TRBD2. The CDR3 loop reads CSVDPDGGGYEQYF. The DNA sequence follows: TGCAGCGTTGACCCCGACGGGGGGGGTTACGAGCAGTACTTC.